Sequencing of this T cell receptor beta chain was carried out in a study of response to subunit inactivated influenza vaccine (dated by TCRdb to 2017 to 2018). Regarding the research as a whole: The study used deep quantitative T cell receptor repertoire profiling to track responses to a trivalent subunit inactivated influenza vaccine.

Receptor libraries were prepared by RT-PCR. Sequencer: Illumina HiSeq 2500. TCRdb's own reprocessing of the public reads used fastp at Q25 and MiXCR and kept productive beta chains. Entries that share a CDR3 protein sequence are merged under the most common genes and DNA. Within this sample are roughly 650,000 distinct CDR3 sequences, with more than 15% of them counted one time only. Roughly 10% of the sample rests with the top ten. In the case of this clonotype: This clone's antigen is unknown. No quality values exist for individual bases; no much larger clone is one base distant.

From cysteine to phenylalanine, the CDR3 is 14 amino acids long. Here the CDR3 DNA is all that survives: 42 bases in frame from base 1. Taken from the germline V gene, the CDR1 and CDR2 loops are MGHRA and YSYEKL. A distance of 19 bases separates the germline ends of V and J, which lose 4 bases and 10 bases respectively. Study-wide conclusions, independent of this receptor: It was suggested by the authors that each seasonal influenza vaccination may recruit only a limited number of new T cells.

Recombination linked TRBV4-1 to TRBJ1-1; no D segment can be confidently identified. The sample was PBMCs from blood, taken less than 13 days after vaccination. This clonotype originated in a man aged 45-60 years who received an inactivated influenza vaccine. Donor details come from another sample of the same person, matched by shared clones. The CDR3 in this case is CASSPTLKAHGAFF. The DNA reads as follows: TGCGCCAGCAGCCCGACCCTTAAGGCACATGGAGCTTTCTTT.